The clone carrying this TCR beta chain was observed at least ten times. As yet, its antigen is unknown. In a library made to pick up alpha chains, this beta chain is a stray read with a size that means little. TCRdb processed the 5' RACE reads anew with MiXCR; each CDR3 protein has one entry. The sample includes around 20,000 distinct CDR3 sequences, roughly 5% of them seen just once. The entry originates in a study of spatial heterogeneity in lung cancer. Study conclusions and caveats: Counts of expanded intratumoral alpha and beta TCRs tracked tumor mutation counts.

Time point reported: sample taken at primary tumor resection. Germline CDR1 is SGHDT and CDR2 is YYEEEE. V shed 0 bases and J shed 4 bases, with 10 bases lying between them. This CDR3 spans 14 amino acids. The receptor was derived from a female donor with early-stage non-small cell lung cancer. The rearrangement links TRBV5-6 to TRBJ1-2; TRBD1 is a possible D gene (5 bases). The material was lung tumor tissue, obtained at surgery. The CDR3 sequence: CASSLVQGAYGYTF. The CDR3 DNA follows: TGTGCCAGCAGCTTGGTTCAGGGTGCCTATGGCTACACCTTC.